The 3 T cell receptor beta chains in this list originate from one sample, sequenced in a study of shared clonotypes between healthy human individuals (dated by TCRdb to 2019 to 2021). The library came from the immunoSEQ multiplex PCR assay. TCRdb carries this immuneACCESS record with in-frame sequences only. Its versions omit some clonotypes, under half of them owing to an unresolved V gene in the studies checked, with the rest unexplained. Within this sample are around 500,000 clones, with around three quarters of them counted one time only. The leading ten clones occupy approximately 12% of the sample. The sequencing input was PBMCs. The receptors were sampled from a woman aged 40 to 49 in good health. Some clones in this sample may be carry-over from other donors' samples.

The V gene is TRBV27, the J gene TRBJ2-5; D call uncertain. The J call is uncertain, as TRBJ2-7 better fits the DNA end. The CDR3 has 12 amino acids. The germline gives CDR1 MNHEY, CDR2 SMNVEV (reference sequence). The CDR3 sequence: CASGPGWGEQYF. The CDR3 DNA reads as TGTGCCAGCGGTCCGGGTTGGGGCGAGCAGTACTTC.

The genes are TRBV18 and TRBJ2-6, with unresolved D. The germline gives CDR1 KGHSH, CDR2 LQKENI. The CDR3 totals 14 residues. V was shortened by 5 bases and J by 4 bases, with 9 bases between the two germline ends. CDR3 nucleotide sequence: TGTGCCAGCTCATCAACGTGGGGGGCCAACGTCCTGACTTTC. This gives the protein CASSSTWGANVLTF.

This clone was found once. The chain joins TRBV7-2 to TRBJ2-7, with unresolved D. Trimming shortened V by 3 bases and J by 6 bases, and 15 bases separated the two germline ends. In germline, CDR1 is SGHTA, CDR2 FQGNSA. The CDR3 is 14 amino acids. The CDR3 reads CASSFGVRPGEQYF. CDR3 coding DNA: TGTGCCAGCAGCTTTGGTGTGCGACCGGGCGAGCAGTACTTC.